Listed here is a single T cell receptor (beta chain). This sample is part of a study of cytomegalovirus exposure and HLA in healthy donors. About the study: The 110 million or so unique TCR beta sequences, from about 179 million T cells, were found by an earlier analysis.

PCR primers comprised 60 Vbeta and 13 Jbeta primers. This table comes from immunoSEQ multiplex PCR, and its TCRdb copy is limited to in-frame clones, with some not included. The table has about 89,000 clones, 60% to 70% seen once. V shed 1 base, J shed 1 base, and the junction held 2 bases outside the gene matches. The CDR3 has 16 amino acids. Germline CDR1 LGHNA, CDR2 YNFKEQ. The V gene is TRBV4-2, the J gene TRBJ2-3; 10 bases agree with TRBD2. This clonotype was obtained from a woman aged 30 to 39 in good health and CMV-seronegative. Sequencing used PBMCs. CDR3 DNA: TGTGCCAGCAGCCAAGCGGGGACTAGCGGCACAGATACGCAGTATTTT. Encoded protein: CASSQAGTSGTDTQYF.